The next 26 T cell receptor beta chains were all read from a single sample in a study of T cell responses to AZD1222 COVID-19 vaccine. The method was immunoSEQ multiplex PCR; TCRdb's version includes in-frame clones alone and lacks a portion of them. The sample holds around 160,000 clones, 82% seen once. This specimen consisted of peripheral blood, obtained on day 0 of MenACWY control vaccination. These receptors were obtained from an adult in good health.

The table lists this clone with a count of one. This chain uses TRBV5-4 with TRBJ2-5; D gene ambiguous. Deletions cut 3 bases from V and 5 bases from J, with 8 bases between. The CDR3 totals 12 residues. The germline gives CDR1 SGHNT, CDR2 YYREEE (reference sequence). The CDR3: CASSSWDETQYF. CDR3 sequence (DNA): TGTGCCAGCAGCTCCTGGGATGAGACCCAGTACTTC. The full variable domain, in which reference TRBV5-4 and TRBJ2-5 provide the parts outside the CDR3, is ETGVTQSPTHLIKTRGQQVTLRCSSQSGHNTVSWYQQALGQGPQFIFQYYREEENGRGNFPPRFSGLQFPNYSSELNVNALELDDSALYLCASSSWDETQYFGPGTRLLVL.

The rearrangement links TRBV19 to TRBJ2-7; 7 bases map to TRBD1. Germline CDR1 and CDR2: LNHDA and SQIVND (reference sequence). The CDR3 is 15 amino acids. With 4 bases clipped from V and 2 bases from J, the junction kept 8 bases outside the gene matches. The CDR3 loop reads CASSNPGQVPYEQYF. DNA of the CDR3: TGTGCCAGTAGTAACCCAGGACAGGTCCCCTACGAGCAGTACTTC.

This chain links TRBV7-9 with TRBJ1-2; no reliable D call. The germline V gene encodes CDR1 SEHNR and CDR2 FQNEAQ (reference sequence). V was shortened by 1 base and J by 7 bases, with 13 bases between the two germline ends. The CDR3 sequence is 14 residues long. The CDR3 DNA follows: TGTGCCAGCAGCTTAGGGACGGAGTTAGGTGGCTACACCTTC. This gives the protein CASSLGTELGGYTF. Full variable domain (missing parts from reference TRBV7-9 and TRBJ1-2): DTGVSQNPRHKITKRGQNVTFRCDPISEHNRLYWYRQTLGQGPEFLTYFQNEAQLEKSRLLSDRFSAERPKGSFSTLEIQRTEQGDSAMYLCASSLGTELGGYTFGSGTRLTVV.

V gene TRBV2 combines with J gene TRBJ1-5, with D unclear. The V gene lost 7 bases and the J gene lost 3 bases, with 10 bases spanning the gap. The CDR3 covers 13 residues. Germline CDR1 and CDR2: SNHLY and FYNNEI. CDR3 sequence: CASMEGFNQPQHF. CDR3 DNA sequence: TGTGCCAGCATGGAGGGTTTCAATCAGCCCCAGCATTTT.

The chain employs TRBV5-4 and TRBJ2-6, with D possibly TRBD1 on 5 matching bases. The CDR3 covers 17 residues. Trimming cost V 2 bases and J 0 bases, with 12 bases left between them. The germline CDR1 and CDR2 sequences are SGHNT and YYREEE (reference sequence). For the CDR3, the DNA is TGTGCCAGCAGCTTTAGGGGCCACAGCTCTGGGGCCAACGTCCTGACTTTC. This codes for CASSFRGHSSGANVLTF. Together with reference TRBV5-4 and TRBJ2-6, the CDR3 gives the full variable domain: ETGVTQSPTHLIKTRGQQVTLRCSSQSGHNTVSWYQQALGQGPQFIFQYYREEENGRGNFPPRFSGLQFPNYSSELNVNALELDDSALYLCASSFRGHSSGANVLTFGAGSRLTVL.

This chain uses TRBV3-1 (or the pseudogene TRBV3-2) with TRBJ1-6, with 12 positions matching TRBD1. This CDR3 contains 16 residues. V lost 6 bases and J lost 9; bases outside the gene matches: 9. Germline loops: CDR1 LGHDT, CDR2 YNNKEL (reference sequence). In nucleotides, the CDR3 is TGTGCCAGCAGTTTCCCGGGACAGGGGGCGGGTTCACCCCTCCACTTT. It is translated as CASSFPGQGAGSPLHF.

The V gene is TRBV15, the J gene TRBJ2-4, with 7 positions matching TRBD1. The CDR3 is made up of 13 amino acids. V dropped 11 bases and J dropped 0; count of bases not matched to a gene: 4. From germline, CDR1 is LNHNV and CDR2 YYDKDF (reference sequence). CDR3 residues: CAAQGVAKNIQYF. In DNA form, the CDR3 reads TGTGCCGCTCAGGGGGTAGCCAAAAACATTCAGTACTTC.

V and J are TRBV29-1 and TRBJ1-1; a weak D match, TRBD1 (5 bases). This CDR3 is 11 amino acids long. The ends were cut back, 6 bases at V and 4 bases at J, with 9 bases in the middle. Germline V gene sequence: CDR1 SQVTM, CDR2 ANQGSEA. CDR3 sequence reads: CSVVGTTEAFF. DNA for the CDR3: TGCAGCGTGGTAGGGACCACTGAAGCTTTCTTT.

This clone occurred once. This chain uses TRBV9 with TRBJ1-1; a possible D gene is TRBD1 (6 bases). The CDR3 sequence is 13 residues long. CDR1 and CDR2 from the germline V gene are SGDLS and YYNGEE. The V end was cut by 1 base, the J end by 4 bases, with 8 bases between. CDR3 amino acids: CASSVLTGTEAFF. In nucleotides, the CDR3 is TGTGCCAGCAGCGTATTGACAGGCACTGAAGCTTTCTTT.

This sequence joins TRBV5-6 and TRBJ1-6; 9 bases align to TRBD1. Germline assignment: CDR1 SGHDT and CDR2 YYEEEE. This CDR3 spans 15 amino acids. Trimming took 4 bases from V and 9 from J; bases not matched to a gene: 8. The chain's CDR3 is CASSAGQGLISPLHF. The CDR3 DNA follows: TGTGCCAGCAGCGCCGGACAGGGGCTCATTTCACCCCTCCACTTT.

This chain uses TRBV4-1 with TRBJ1-1, with TRBD1 as a possible D gene (5 bases). V shed 1 base and J shed 5 bases, with 11 bases lying between them. The CDR3 spans 14 residues. Germline V CDR1 and CDR2: MGHRA, YSYEKL. This CDR3 is CASSQVRVETEAFF. The CDR3 DNA follows: TGCGCCAGCAGCCAAGTCAGGGTAGAGACTGAAGCTTTCTTT.

The rearrangement links TRBV19 to TRBJ2-1, with no clear D. The CDR3 has 13 residues. V lost 3 bases to trimming and J lost 6 bases, with 9 bases between them. Looked up from germline, CDR1 is LNHDA and CDR2 is SQIVND (reference sequence). The chain's CDR3 is CASSIYGPNEQFF. Written as DNA, the CDR3 is TGTGCCAGTAGTATTTATGGCCCCAATGAGCAGTTCTTC.

The CDR3, as DNA: TGTGCCAGTAGCCCGGGACCCCGGGAGACCCAGTACTTC. It codes for CASSPGPRETQYF. The V and J genes are TRBV19 and TRBJ2-5; possibly TRBD1 or TRBD2 for D (5 bases each). Trimming removed 6 bases at V and 5 bases at J, with 13 bases between. The germline V gene encodes CDR1 LNHDA and CDR2 SQIVND (reference sequence). The CDR3 totals 13 residues.

The rearrangement uses TRBV5-6 and TRBJ2-1; the D gene is possibly TRBD2 (7 bases). Per the germline V gene, CDR1 is SGHDT and CDR2 is YYEEEE. Trimming pared 3 bases from V and 4 bases from J, leaving 14 bases between. The CDR3 extends over 15 amino acids. This chain's CDR3 is CASSSRGGVYNEQFF. The CDR3 DNA sequence: TGTGCCAGCAGCTCCCGAGGGGGGGTATACAATGAGCAGTTCTTC.

This chain joins TRBV5-6 and TRBJ1-2; the match to TRBD1 covers 7 bases. The CDR3 has 15 amino acids. Germline CDR1 is SGHDT and CDR2 is YYEEEE. V lost 2 bases to trimming and J lost 6 bases; unmatched junction nucleotides: 10. This CDR3 is CASSFVKRGQNGYTF. The CDR3 DNA reads TGTGCCAGCAGCTTCGTTAAGAGGGGGCAAAATGGCTACACCTTC. The full variable domain, with the rest looked up from reference TRBV5-6 and TRBJ1-2, is DAGVTQSPTHLIKTRGQQVTLRCSPKSGHDTVSWYQQALGQGPQFIFQYYEEEERQRGNFPDRFSGHQFPNYSSELNVNALLLGDSALYLCASSFVKRGQNGYTFGSGTRLTVV.

The genes are TRBV5-1 and TRBJ2-7; 9 bases fit TRBD1. The CDR3 has 15 amino acids. Germline CDR1 SGHRS, CDR2 YFSETQ. Losses at the gene ends were 4 bases for V and 4 bases for J; bases not matched to a gene: 9. CDR3: CASSPTGTGFYEQYF. DNA of the CDR3: TGCGCCAGCAGCCCAACCGGGACAGGGTTTTACGAGCAGTACTTC.

V usage is TRBV2 and J usage is TRBJ2-6; tentatively, D is TRBD2 (5 bases). This CDR3 has 16 amino acids. Deletions cut 4 bases from V and 1 base from J, with 11 bases between. Germline-derived CDR1 and CDR2 are SNHLY and FYNNEI. CDR3 region: CASSAAGDSGANVLTF. The CDR3 nucleotides are TGTGCCAGCAGTGCGGCCGGGGATTCTGGGGCCAACGTCCTGACTTTC.

The genes are TRBV28 and TRBJ2-5; 7 positions match TRBD1. J was trimmed by 4 bases and V by 2 bases; bases with no gene match: 7. The CDR3 consists of 15 residues. Germline-derived CDR1 and CDR2 are MDHEN and SYDVKM. The CDR3 DNA reads TGTGCCAGCAGTTTAGCACAGGGGTTGGGAGAGACCCAGTACTTC. This codes for CASSLAQGLGETQYF. Filled out from reference TRBV28 and TRBJ2-5, the complete variable domain reads DVKVTQSSRYLVKRTGEKVFLECVQDMDHENMFWYRQDPGLGLRLIYFSYDVKMKEKGDIPEGYSVSREKKERFSLILESASTNQTSMYLCASSLAQGLGETQYFGPGTRLLVL.

This chain uses TRBV7-2 with TRBJ1-2; the D is unclear. V was cut by 7 bases and J by 0 bases, with 9 bases left in between. CDR1 and CDR2 (germline): SGHTA, FQGNSA. The length of the CDR3 is 13 residues. CDR3 residues: CASTSYSNYGYTF. The CDR3 DNA reads TGTGCCAGCACCAGTTACTCTAACTATGGCTACACCTTC.

The sample holds a few counts of this clone. V gene TRBV27 combines with J gene TRBJ1-6; 7 bases match TRBD1. The V and J ends lost 7 bases and 7 bases, in that order; junction bases with no gene match: 7. The length of the CDR3 is 14 residues. Germline CDR1 and CDR2: MNHEY and SMNVEV (reference sequence). The CDR3 coding sequence is TGTGCCAGCAACATACAGGGGCCCAATTCACCCCTCCACTTT. It is translated as CASNIQGPNSPLHF.

The gene calls are TRBV28 and TRBJ1-1; 7 positions match TRBD1. This CDR3 region has 15 residues. V lost 6 bases, J lost 2 bases, and 9 bases stayed unmatched. Germline lookup yields CDR1 MDHEN and CDR2 SYDVKM. The chain's CDR3 is CASSPRTGANTEAFF. Here the CDR3 DNA reads TGTGCCAGCAGCCCCCGCACAGGGGCTAACACTGAAGCTTTCTTT.

This chain joins TRBV9 and TRBJ2-2; D possibly matches TRBD1 or TRBD2 (6 bases each). This CDR3 contains 17 residues. Germline values: CDR1 SGDLS, CDR2 YYNGEE. V lost 2 bases and J 4 bases, leaving 18 bases between the germline ends. The CDR3 is CASSVRVMGGSTGELFF. The CDR3 DNA sequence: TGTGCCAGCAGCGTTCGCGTCATGGGGGGCTCCACCGGGGAGCTGTTTTTT.

V usage is TRBV6-5 and J usage is TRBJ2-1, with 8 bases lining up with TRBD2. Germline V gene sequence: CDR1 MNHEY, CDR2 SVGAGI. Unmatched junction bases numbered 5, after V lost 6 bases and J lost 10 bases. The CDR3 loop spans 12 amino acids. The CDR3, as DNA: TGTGCCAGCAGAACTAGCGGCGGGGAGCAGTTCTTC. Translating gives CASRTSGGEQFF.

In this sample, this clone turned up a few times. V usage is TRBV28 and J usage is TRBJ2-1; 7 bases are a match to TRBD1. The CDR3 has 16 residues. The germline V gene has CDR1 MDHEN and CDR2 SYDVKM. Trimming cost V 5 bases and J 8 bases; bases outside gene matches: 15. CDR3 in DNA: TGTGCCAGCAGTATTACCGGGACAGATCTAAGCGATGAGCAGTTCTTC. Translating it yields CASSITGTDLSDEQFF.

The rearrangement links TRBV7-3 to TRBJ2-3, with 8 bases lining up with TRBD2. The CDR3 totals 18 residues. The V and J ends lost 3 bases and 1 base, in that order; junction bases with no gene match: 12. CDR1 is SGHTA and CDR2 is FQGTGA in the germline V gene. Written as DNA, the CDR3 is TGTGCCAGCAGCTTTAAGCTTAGCGGGGAAATTGGCACAGATACGCAGTATTTT. Translating it yields CASSFKLSGEIGTDTQYF.

This clone appeared once. The gene calls are TRBV3-1 (or the pseudogene TRBV3-2) and TRBJ2-3; D remains unclear. Germline V lookup: CDR1 LGHDT, CDR2 YNNKEL (reference sequence). Between the trimmed V and J ends, which lost 6 bases and 1 base, there was a span of 14 bases. The CDR3 runs 15 residues. The CDR3 region is CASSPRSERTDTQYF. CDR3 sequence (DNA): TGTGCCAGCAGTCCCCGTTCCGAACGCACAGATACGCAGTATTTT.